This T cell receptor beta chain was documented in a study of T cells in Graves' hyperthyroidism and ophthalmopathy. Germline trimming cut 6 bases from V and 3 bases from J; bases unmatched to any gene: 6. CDR3 length: 16 residues. Germline V CDR1 and CDR2: MDHEN, SYDVKM. Study-level results: Blood shared most expanded thyroid clonotypes above 0.001. Ophthalmopathy could be told apart from stable hyperthyroidism with a 13 V-J model. Ophthalmopathy onset followed model prediction by a median approximately 5.9 months.

Every diagnosis used clinical symptoms, serum thyroxine and TRAb, thyroid ultrasound and orbital computed tomography. This clonotype was detected ten times or more. Its antigen is as yet unknown. Researchers took RNA transcripts and amplified the TCR beta CDR3 regions from them. TCR CDR3 underwent first-round RT-PCR with the HTBI primer set. In TCRdb, the multiplex PCR reads were re-called with MiXCR into one record per CDR3 protein. Of hundreds of thousands of distinct CDR3 sequences listed, about 16% are singletons. Sequenced sample: blood. The V gene is TRBV28, the J gene TRBJ2-6, with 9 bases lining up with TRBD1. The clonotype comes from a woman aged 35 to 49 with Graves' ophthalmopathy. Here the CDR3 DNA reads TGTGCCAGCAGGGGACAGGGATTAAGTGGGGCCAACGTCCTGACTTTC. It translates to CASRGQGLSGANVLTF. The variable domain in full, completed from reference TRBV28 and TRBJ2-6, reads DVKVTQSSRYLVKRTGEKVFLECVQDMDHENMFWYRQDPGLGLRLIYFSYDVKMKEKGDIPEGYSVSREKKERFSLILESASTNQTSMYLCASRGQGLSGANVLTFGAGSRLTVL.